This T cell receptor beta chain appears in the sequencing data of a study of cytomegalovirus exposure and HLA in healthy donors. Notes on this clone: Its antigen is currently unknown.

The primer mix had 60 Vbeta and 13 Jbeta primers. TCRdb's copy holds only in-frame clones and misses some; the assay was immunoSEQ multiplex PCR. The data contain about 150,000 clones, around 75% of them singletons. Each of the donors was a healthy bone marrow donor. General study points: V- and J-gene trimming in TCR beta was tied to a missense DCLRE1C variant by an analysis performed later. In a later analysis, the majority of CMV-associated beta chains seemingly showed HLA restriction. In an earlier analysis, most TCR beta V segments were productive about 90% or about 30% of the time.

From germline, CDR1 is GTSNPN and CDR2 SVGIG (reference sequence). The V gene lost 8 bases and the J gene lost 2 bases, with 12 bases spanning the gap. The CDR3 sequence is 13 residues long. The sequence was obtained from a male donor in good health and CMV-seronegative. The material sequenced was PBMCs. The chain has TRBV30 and TRBJ2-2, with D unresolved. CDR3 protein: CALRFGNTGELFF. The CDR3 region has the DNA TGTGCCCTCCGATTTGGCAACACCGGGGAGCTGTTTTTT. The variable domain in full, with the rest retrieved from reference TRBV30 and TRBJ2-2, is SQTIHQWPATLVQPVGSPLSLECTVEGTSNPNLYWYRQAAGRGLQLLFYSVGIGQISSEVPQNLSASRPQDRQFILSSKKLLLSDSGFYLCALRFGNTGELFFGEGSRLTVL.